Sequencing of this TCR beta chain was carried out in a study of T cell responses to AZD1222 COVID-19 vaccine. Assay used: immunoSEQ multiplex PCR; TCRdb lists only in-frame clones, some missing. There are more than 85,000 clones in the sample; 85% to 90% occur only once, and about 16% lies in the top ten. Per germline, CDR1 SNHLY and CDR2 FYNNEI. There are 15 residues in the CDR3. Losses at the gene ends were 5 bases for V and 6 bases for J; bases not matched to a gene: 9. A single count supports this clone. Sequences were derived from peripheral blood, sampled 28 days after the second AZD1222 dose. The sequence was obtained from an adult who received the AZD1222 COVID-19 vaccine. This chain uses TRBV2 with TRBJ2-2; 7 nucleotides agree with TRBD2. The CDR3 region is CASSPRTSGAGELFF. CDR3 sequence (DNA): TGTGCCAGCAGTCCCAGGACTAGTGGCGCCGGGGAGCTGTTTTTT.